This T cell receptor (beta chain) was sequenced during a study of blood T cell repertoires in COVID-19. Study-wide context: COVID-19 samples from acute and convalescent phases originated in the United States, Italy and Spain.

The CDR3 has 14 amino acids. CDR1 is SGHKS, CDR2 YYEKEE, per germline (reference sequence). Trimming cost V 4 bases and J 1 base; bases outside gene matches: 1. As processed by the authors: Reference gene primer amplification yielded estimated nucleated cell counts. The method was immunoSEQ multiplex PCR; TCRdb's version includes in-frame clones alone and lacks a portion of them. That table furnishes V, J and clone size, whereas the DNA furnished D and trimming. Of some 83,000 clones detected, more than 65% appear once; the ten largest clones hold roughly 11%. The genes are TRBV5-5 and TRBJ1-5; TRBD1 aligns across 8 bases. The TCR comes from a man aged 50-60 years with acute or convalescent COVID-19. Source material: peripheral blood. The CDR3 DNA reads TGTGCCAGCAGCCGGGACAGGAGCAATCAGCCCCAGCATTTT. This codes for CASSRDRSNQPQHF.